One sample yielded the 28 T cell receptor beta chains listed below, sequenced in a study of T cells in Graves' hyperthyroidism and ophthalmopathy. RNA transcripts were the template for amplifying TCR beta CDR3 regions. The HTBI set primed first-round TCR CDR3 RT-PCR. TCRdb processed the multiplex PCR reads anew with MiXCR; each CDR3 protein has one entry. The repertoire holds about 360,000 distinct CDR3 sequences, with roughly 19% as singletons. The material sequenced was blood. The receptors derive from a woman aged 18-29 years with Graves' hyperthyroidism.

This clonotype turned up a few times. One junction end disagrees with the germline gene, perhaps due to a read error. The chain recombines TRBV11-2 with TRBJ2-2; D might be TRBD1 or TRBD2, each matching 5 bases. The CDR3 sequence is 14 residues long. Germline CDR1 and CDR2: SGHAT and FQNNGV. This chain's CDR3 is CASSLSPGRGELLF. The CDR3 nucleotides are TGTGCCAGCAGCTTATCACCGGGACGAGGAGAGCTGCTTTTT.

Written as DNA, the CDR3 is TGTGCCAGCACTCCCGGACAGGGGTTGAACGAGCAGTACTTC. This gives the protein CASTPGQGLNEQYF. The rearrangement joins TRBV12-3 or TRBV12-4 to TRBJ2-7; 9 bases align to TRBD1. Germline trimming cut 7 bases from V and 5 bases from J; bases unmatched to any gene: 9. The CDR3 is 14 amino acids.

There are many counts of this clonotype. CDR3 sequence: CASSEGTSWVSEAFF. DNA of the CDR3: TGTGCCAGCAGTGAAGGGACAAGCTGGGTGTCTGAAGCTTTCTTT. The rearrangement uses TRBV6-1 and TRBJ1-1; D may be TRBD1 (5 bases). V was pared by 1 base and J by 6 bases, with 15 bases between. The CDR3 consists of 15 residues. The germline V gene has CDR1 MNHNS and CDR2 SASEGT.

This clonotype has a count of ten or more. J is TRBJ2-7 and V is TRBV6-5, with no clear D. The CDR3 runs 17 residues. The germline CDR1 and CDR2 sequences are MNHEY and SVGAGI. Trimming took 0 bases from V and 3 from J, leaving 18 bases between them. The CDR3 DNA reads TGTGCCAGCAGTTACTCTTTTCAGGTCCCGTCCTTCTACGAGCAGTACTTC. It specifies CASSYSFQVPSFYEQYF.

This clonotype showed up many times. This chain uses TRBV6-1 with TRBJ2-7; no definite D call. The germline V gene encodes CDR1 MNHNS and CDR2 SASEGT. Trimming removed 2 bases at V and 5 bases at J, with 16 bases between. This CDR3 contains 15 residues. The CDR3 loop reads CASSESPGPFHEQYF. In DNA form, the CDR3 reads TGTGCCAGCAGTGAATCACCAGGCCCCTTCCACGAGCAGTACTTC.

This sequence joins TRBV6-2 or TRBV6-3 and TRBJ2-5; D perhaps matches TRBD2 (5 bases). Germline V lookup: CDR1 MNHEY, CDR2 SVGEGT. This CDR3 comprises 17 residues. The V end was cut by 2 bases, the J end by 5 bases, with 21 bases between. The CDR3 sequence: CASSYTPRTFGGETQYF. CDR3 nucleotides: TGTGCCAGCAGTTACACCCCCAGGACTTTCGGCGGGGAGACCCAGTACTTC.

This clonotype was counted many times. This rearrangement joins TRBV6-1 to TRBJ2-5; D might be TRBD2 (5 bases). From germline, CDR1 is MNHNS and CDR2 SASEGT. The CDR3 spans 14 residues. Between the trimmed V and J ends, which lost 4 bases and 2 bases, there was a span of 11 bases. The CDR3 spells CASSVTPGQETQYF. The CDR3 DNA reads TGTGCCAGCAGTGTAACTCCGGGACAAGAGACCCAGTACTTC.

The chain recombines TRBV12-3 or TRBV12-4 with TRBJ1-6, with D uncertain. Trimming removed 6 bases at V and 7 bases at J, with 16 bases between. This CDR3 has 15 amino acids. CDR3 in amino acids: CASSQAWQANSPLHF. The CDR3 DNA follows: TGTGCCAGCAGCCAAGCTTGGCAGGCAAATTCACCCCTCCACTTT.

This clonotype was seen once. The chain couples TRBV11-2 to TRBJ2-7; no firm D call. V shed 5 bases and J shed 0 bases, with 14 bases lying between them. The V gene's germline CDR1 is SGHAT and CDR2 FQNNGV. There are 15 residues in the CDR3. DNA of the CDR3: TGTGCCAGCAGCGACGACATCAAGAGCTCCTACGAGCAGTACTTC. Amino acids: CASSDDIKSSYEQYF.

This clonotype has a count of ten or more. Here the CDR3 reads CASRYPAMNTEAFF. CDR3 DNA sequence: TGTGCTTCGAGGTATCCAGCCATGAACACTGAAGCTTTCTTT. The J gene is TRBJ1-1, the V gene TRBV6-1; D gene ambiguous. Germline V CDR1 and CDR2: MNHNS, SASEGT. CDR3 length: 14 amino acids.

This clonotype came up many times. The chain combines TRBV4-1 with TRBJ1-1; 8 bases line up with TRBD1. Germline assignment: CDR1 MGHRA and CDR2 YSYEKL. This CDR3 is 14 amino acids long. V trimming: 4 bases; J trimming: 3 bases; junction bases outside the gene matches: 4. The CDR3 DNA reads TGCGCCAGCAGCCCAGGGGGCCCCTACACTGAAGCTTTCTTT. Its protein is CASSPGGPYTEAFF.

The table lists this clonotype with many counts. The genes are TRBV7-9 and TRBJ1-5; no reliable D call. Germline V gene sequence: CDR1 SEHNR, CDR2 FQNEAQ (reference sequence). V lost 3 bases, J lost 6 bases, and 9 bases lay in between. This CDR3 spans 13 amino acids. The CDR3 sequence is CASSFSFGQPQHF. DNA for the CDR3: TGTGCCAGCAGCTTCTCGTTCGGTCAGCCCCAGCATTTT.

This clonotype was observed at least ten times. The chain has TRBV6-1 and TRBJ2-7, with no clear D. Between the trimmed V and J ends, which lost 1 base and 2 bases, there was a span of 6 bases. From germline, CDR1 is MNHNS and CDR2 SASEGT. CDR3 size: 13 residues. Here the CDR3 reads CASSEVLAYEQYF. The CDR3 DNA reads TGTGCCAGCAGTGAAGTCCTAGCCTACGAGCAGTACTTC.

This clonotype occurred many times. The gene calls are TRBV29-1 and TRBJ1-5; possible D gene TRBD1, 5 bases. V was cut by 6 bases and J by 7 bases, with 16 bases left in between. Germline lookup yields CDR1 SQVTM and CDR2 ANQGSEA. The CDR3 extends over 13 amino acids. The CDR3 bases are TGCAGCGTCGCGGGGGGAGGCGGGCAGCCCCAGCATTTT. Protein product: CSVAGGGGQPQHF.

This clonotype was detected ten times or more. Here the CDR3 DNA reads TGCAGCGTCGCCGGGACAGAAGAGACCCAGTACTTC. This codes for CSVAGTEETQYF. This rearrangement joins TRBV29-1 to TRBJ2-5, with 7 bases aligning to TRBD1. V shed 6 bases, J shed 3 bases, and the junction held 4 bases outside the gene matches. Germline-derived CDR1 and CDR2 are SQVTM and ANQGSEA. CDR3 length: 12 residues. Together with reference TRBV29-1 and TRBJ2-5, the CDR3 gives the full variable domain: SAVISQKPSRDICQRGTSLTIQCQVDSQVTMMFWYRQQPGQSLTLIATANQGSEATYESGFVIDKFPISRPNLTFSTLTVSNMSPEDSSIYLCSVAGTEETQYFGPGTRLLVL.

The sample holds a few counts of this clonotype. The chain uses TRBV9 and TRBJ2-3, with TRBD2 matching over 7 bases. Germline CDR1 is SGDLS and CDR2 is YYNGEE. The CDR3 sequence is 16 residues long. The V gene end was trimmed by 4 bases and the J gene end by 5 bases; junction bases not matched to a gene: 13. CDR3 DNA: TGTGCCAGCAGCCTCCCCCAACTGCGGGGGTTAGATACGCAGTATTTT. It yields the protein CASSLPQLRGLDTQYF.

This clonotype appeared many times. The chain uses TRBV20-1 and TRBJ1-5; D unclear. Germline-derived CDR1 and CDR2 are DFQATT and SNEGSKA (reference sequence). Trimming removed 4 bases at V and 4 bases at J, with 11 bases between. The CDR3 runs 13 residues. CDR3 DNA sequence: TGCAGTGCTATTCCGGGTCCTAATCAGCCCCAGCATTTT. The encoded protein is CSAIPGPNQPQHF.

This clonotype appeared many times. The V and J genes are TRBV5-1 and TRBJ2-2; D tentatively reads TRBD1 or TRBD2 (6 bases each). With 6 bases removed from V and 6 bases from J, the gap between germline ends came to 12 bases. Germline V lookup: CDR1 SGHRS, CDR2 YFSETQ. CDR3 length: 13 residues. The CDR3 reads CASMGGEAGELFF. CDR3 sequence (DNA): TGCGCCAGCATGGGGGGCGAGGCCGGGGAGCTGTTTTTT.

This clonotype has ten or more counts. The CDR3 coding sequence is TGTGCCAGCAGTGATGGTTGGGCTTTTGGAGAGACCCAGTACTTC. Its translation is CASSDGWAFGETQYF. The chain recombines TRBV6-1 with TRBJ2-5; no definite D call. Germline V gives CDR1 MNHNS, CDR2 SASEGT. V was shortened by 3 bases and J by 4 bases, with 15 bases between the two germline ends. This CDR3 has 15 amino acids.

The chain has TRBV15 and TRBJ1-1; tentatively, D is TRBD1 (6 bases). V lost 7 bases and J 4 bases, leaving 7 bases between the germline ends. In germline, CDR1 is LNHNV, CDR2 YYDKDF (reference sequence). The CDR3 is 11 amino acids. The chain's CDR3 is CATTGATEAFF. The CDR3 coding sequence is TGTGCCACCACAGGGGCCACTGAAGCTTTCTTT.

The gene calls are TRBV3-1 and TRBJ2-2; the D is unclear. Germline V lookup: CDR1 LGHDT, CDR2 YNNKEL (reference sequence). Between the trimmed V and J ends, which lost 0 bases and 4 bases, there was a span of 9 bases. The CDR3 is 15 residues long. CDR3 sequence (DNA): TGTGCCAGCAGCCAAGATCAGCAGATCACCGGGGAGCTGTTTTTT. This sequence encodes CASSQDQQITGELFF. Full variable domain (outside the CDR3, taken from reference TRBV3-1 and TRBJ2-2): DTAVSQTPKYLVTQMGNDKSIKCEQNLGHDTMYWYKQDSKKFLKIMFSYNNKELIINETVPNRFSPKSPDKAHLNLHINSLELGDSAVYFCASSQDQQITGELFFGEGSRLTVL.

The rearrangement uses TRBV11-2 and TRBJ1-1; 7 nucleotides match TRBD1. Germline V gives CDR1 SGHAT, CDR2 FQNNGV. Trimming removed 5 bases from V and 1 base from J; junction bases left unmatched: 7. The CDR3 totals 15 residues. The CDR3 loop is CASSAEGTENTEAFF. Written as DNA, the CDR3 is TGTGCCAGCAGCGCGGAGGGGACAGAGAACACTGAAGCTTTCTTT.

This clonotype was seen ten or more times. The V and J genes are TRBV29-1 and TRBJ2-7; 9 bases are shared with TRBD2. V trimming: 4 bases; J trimming: 5 bases; junction bases outside the gene matches: 12. The CDR3 length is 15 residues. Germline-derived CDR1 and CDR2 are SQVTM and ANQGSEA. This CDR3 reads CSVGKIAGVVNEQYF. CDR3 DNA sequence: TGCAGCGTTGGGAAAATAGCGGGGGTAGTCAACGAGCAGTACTTC.

The chain carries TRBV28 and TRBJ2-7, with 12 bases identical to TRBD2. V trimming: 3 bases; J trimming: 3 bases; junction bases outside the gene matches: 3. The CDR3 spans 15 residues. The germline V gene encodes CDR1 MDHEN and CDR2 SYDVKM. CDR3 amino acids: CASSFGTSGYYEQYF. CDR3 in DNA: TGTGCCAGCAGTTTTGGGACTAGCGGGTACTACGAGCAGTACTTC.

This clonotype has a handful of counts. This chain joins TRBV20-1 and TRBJ1-5, with TRBD1 matching 8 bases. The germline V gene encodes CDR1 DFQATT and CDR2 SNEGSKA (reference sequence). This CDR3 contains 17 residues. J gave up 6 bases and V 0 bases, and 13 bases lay outside the gene matches. The CDR3 sequence: CSARDHRTGKSGQPQHF. CDR3 nucleotides: TGCAGTGCTAGAGATCATAGGACAGGGAAGTCAGGTCAGCCCCAGCATTTT.

This clonotype appeared many times. The rearrangement uses TRBV12-3 or TRBV12-4 and TRBJ1-3, with TRBD1 matching over 11 bases. V lost 8 bases to trimming and J lost 0 bases; unmatched junction nucleotides: 6. The CDR3 length is 16 residues. The CDR3 region is CASGQGAAVSGNTIYF. The DNA of the CDR3 is TGTGCCAGCGGACAGGGGGCGGCTGTCTCTGGAAACACCATATATTTT.

This clonotype came up many times. The chain has TRBV7-9 and TRBJ1-1; 7 bases match TRBD1. CDR3 length: 14 amino acids. Germline CDR1 reads SEHNR; CDR2 reads FQNEAQ (reference sequence). V lost 6 bases to trimming and J lost 1 base; unmatched junction nucleotides: 5. CDR3 in DNA: TGTGCCAGCAGTGAGGACAGGCGGAACACTGAAGCTTTCTTT. This translates into CASSEDRRNTEAFF.

In its sample, this clonotype was seen many times. This chain links TRBV18 with TRBJ2-7, with 7 bases lining up with TRBD1. This CDR3 spans 14 amino acids. CDR1 is KGHSH and CDR2 is LQKENI in the germline V gene. Trimming removed 6 bases from V and 3 bases from J; junction bases left unmatched: 8. In DNA form, the CDR3 reads TGTGCCAGCTCGCCGGGACAGACCGTCTACGAGCAGTACTTC. Protein sequence: CASSPGQTVYEQYF. Full variable domain (rest looked up from reference TRBV18 and TRBJ2-7): NAGVMQNPRHLVRRRGQEARLRCSPMKGHSHVYWYRQLPEEGLKFMVYLQKENIIDESGMPKERFSAEFPKEGPSILRIQQVVRGDSAAYFCASSPGQTVYEQYFGPGTRLTVT.